The table lists the clone carrying this T cell receptor (beta chain) with a count of one. A second PCR of about 6 to 11 cycles used a sample-barcoded 5' primer and a J-beta primer mix. TCRdb ran MiXCR on the 5' RACE reads and lists one entry per CDR3 protein. This sample has roughly 1,500,000 distinct CDR3 sequences, with about 35% found just once. The data are from a study of blood T cells in healthy people across ages. Overall study context: About one barcoded beta molecule per two T cells came from capture by template switching.

The V end was cut by 1 base, the J end by 0 bases, with 10 bases between. The CDR3 is 17 amino acids. Germline V gene lookup returns CDR1 SGHDN and CDR2 FVKESK. V is TRBV14 and J is TRBJ2-6; either TRBD1 or TRBD2 may supply D (5 bases each). This sequence originates from a woman aged 30 to 39 in good health. The specimen was blood. The CDR3 coding sequence is TGTGCCAGCAGCCAAGTTTGGGGGTTCTCTGGGGCCAACGTCCTGACTTTC. Protein: CASSQVWGFSGANVLTF.